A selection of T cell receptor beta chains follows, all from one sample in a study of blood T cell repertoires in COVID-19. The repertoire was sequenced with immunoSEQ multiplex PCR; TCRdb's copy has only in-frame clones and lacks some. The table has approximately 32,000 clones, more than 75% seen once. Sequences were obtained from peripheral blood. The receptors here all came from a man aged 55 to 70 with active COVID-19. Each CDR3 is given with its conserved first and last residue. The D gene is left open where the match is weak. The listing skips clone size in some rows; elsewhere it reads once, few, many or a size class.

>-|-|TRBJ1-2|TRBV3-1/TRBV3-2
TGTGCCAGCAGCCAAGACACAACAGGGAGCGGTGGCTACACCTTC
CASSQDTTGSGGYTF
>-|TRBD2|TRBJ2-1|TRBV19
TGTGCCAGTAGTATGACGTCGGGGGGTCTTAACAATGAGCAGTTCTTC
CASSMTSGGLNNEQFF
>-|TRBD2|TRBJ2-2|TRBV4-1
TGCGCCAGCAGCCAAGTTCATATGCTAGCGGGAGGGATCAGCACCGGGGAGCTGTTTTTT
CASSQVHMLAGGISTGELFF
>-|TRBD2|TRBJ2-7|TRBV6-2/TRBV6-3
TGTGCCAGCAGTTTACTCGGGACTAGCGGCCCCTACGAGCAGTACTTC
CASSLLGTSGPYEQYF
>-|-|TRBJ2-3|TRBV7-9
TGTGCCAGCAGCTTTACACCGCGGGGTACGCAGTATTTT
CASSFTPRGTQYF
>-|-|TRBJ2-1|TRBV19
TGTGCCAGTAGTATTTTCGGGGGTTGGAGGAATGAGCAGTTCTTC
CASSIFGGWRNEQFF
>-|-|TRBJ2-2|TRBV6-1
TGTGCCAGCAGTGAAGGCAGGGGATCCGGGGAGCTGTTTTTT
CASSEGRGSGELFF
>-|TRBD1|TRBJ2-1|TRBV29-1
TGCAGCGTTGAAGGGACAGGAGGAGCCTTCTACAATGAGCAGTTCTTC
CSVEGTGGAFYNEQFF
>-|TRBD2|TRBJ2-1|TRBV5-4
TGTGCCAGCAGAACCGGGACTAGCGGGGGGGTCCAGCAGTTCTTC
CASRTGTSGGVQQFF
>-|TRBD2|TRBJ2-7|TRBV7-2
TGTGCCAGCAGCTTAGATTCTAGCGGGGGGAACTCCTACGAGCAGTACTTC
CASSLDSSGGNSYEQYF
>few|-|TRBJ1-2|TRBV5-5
TGTGCCAGCAGCTTGGATACCTTTGCAGGGCGAGGCTACACCTTC
CASSLDTFAGRGYTF
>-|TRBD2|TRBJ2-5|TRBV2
TGTGCCAGCAGCGGGGGTCCGGGGGGTCAAGAGACCCAGTACTTC
CASSGGPGGQETQYF
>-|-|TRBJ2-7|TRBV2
TGTGCCAGCGAAGGGGACGAGCAGTACTTC
CASEGDEQYF
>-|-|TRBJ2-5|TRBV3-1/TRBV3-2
TGTGCCAGCAGCCAAAACAGGGATCTCCAAGAGACCCAGTACTTC
CASSQNRDLQETQYF
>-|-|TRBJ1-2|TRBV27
TGTGCCAGCAGTGCAGGGAGGGACTATGGCTACACCTTC
CASSAGRDYGYTF
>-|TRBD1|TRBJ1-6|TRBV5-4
TGTGCCAGCAGCCCTACAGGGGGCACACCCCTCCACTTT
CASSPTGGTPLHF
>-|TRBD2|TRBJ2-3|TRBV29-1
TGCAGCGTTGGTCCGCGGGAGTCAGATACGCAGTATTTT
CSVGPRESDTQYF
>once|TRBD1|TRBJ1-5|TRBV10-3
TGTGCCATCAGTGAAGTAGGACAGGGAGGTAATTGGCCCCAGCATTTT
CAISEVGQGGNWPQHF
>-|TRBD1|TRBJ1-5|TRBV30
TGTGCCTGGAGTGTGGGGGACAGGGTTAATCAGCCCCAGCATTTT
CAWSVGDRVNQPQHF
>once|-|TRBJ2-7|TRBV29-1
TGCAGCGTTGAGTCACAGACAGGCTACGAGCAGTACTTC
CSVESQTGYEQYF
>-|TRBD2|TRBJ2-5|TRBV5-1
TGCGCCAGCAGCTTGTACGGGGGGGCCGGGGAGACCCAGTACTTC
CASSLYGGAGETQYF
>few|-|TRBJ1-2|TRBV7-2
TGTGCCAGCAGCGAAGGGGTAGGTGGCTACACCTTC
CASSEGVGGYTF
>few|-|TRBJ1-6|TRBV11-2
TGTGCCAGCAGCTACATCCAGGGGTCAGGGGCATCACCCCTCCACTTT
CASSYIQGSGASPLHF
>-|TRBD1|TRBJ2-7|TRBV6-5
TGTGCCAGCAGGAAGACAGGGGGATACGAGCAGTACTTC
CASRKTGGYEQYF
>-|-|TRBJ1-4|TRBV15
TGTGCCACCAGCAGGTCCAAGAACAGCGAAAAACTGTTTTTT
CATSRSKNSEKLFF
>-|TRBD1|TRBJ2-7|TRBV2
TGTGCCAGCAGTTCCCGACAGGGGGGCTACGAGCAGTACTTC
CASSSRQGGYEQYF
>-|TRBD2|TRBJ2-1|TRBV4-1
TGCGCCAGCAGCCAAGATCTCTTAGGACTAGGCCCTTACAATGAGCAGTTCTTC
CASSQDLLGLGPYNEQFF
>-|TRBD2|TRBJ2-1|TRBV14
TGTGCCAGCAGCCGACCGTTGGGACTAGCGGGAAGCAATGAGCAGTTCTTC
CASSRPLGLAGSNEQFF
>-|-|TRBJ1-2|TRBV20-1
TGCAGTGCTAGAGATGAAGTGCGGGGCACCTTC
CSARDEVRGTF
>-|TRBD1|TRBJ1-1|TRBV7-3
TGTGCCAGCAGCTCCGGGACAGGGTCTGAAGCTTTCTTT
CASSSGTGSEAFF
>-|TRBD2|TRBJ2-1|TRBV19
TGTGCCAGTAGTCCTACTAGCGGCCCAGGGGCCCAGTTCTTC
CASSPTSGPGAQFF
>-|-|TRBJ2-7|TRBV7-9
TGTGCCAGCAGCCCGTCCTACGAGCAGTACTTC
CASSPSYEQYF
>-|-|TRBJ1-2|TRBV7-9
TGTGCCAGCAGCTTAGAAGGCAGGAACTATGGCTACACCTTC
CASSLEGRNYGYTF
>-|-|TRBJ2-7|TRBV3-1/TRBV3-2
TGTGCCAGCAGCCACCAGCGGGTCTCCTACGAGCAGTACTTC
CASSHQRVSYEQYF
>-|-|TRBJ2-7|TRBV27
TGTGCCAGCAGCGTCAGTAGCGGTCCTGGGTACGAGCAGTACTTC
CASSVSSGPGYEQYF
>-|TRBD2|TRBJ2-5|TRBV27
TGTGCCAGCAGTTCAGCCGGGAGGGGAGAGACCCAGTACTTC
CASSSAGRGETQYF
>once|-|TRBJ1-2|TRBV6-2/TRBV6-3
TGTGCCAGCAGTTACTCGTGGGACACACTAAACTATGGCTACACCTTC
CASSYSWDTLNYGYTF
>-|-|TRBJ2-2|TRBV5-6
TGTGCCAGCAGCGATCCCAGGACATTATCTACCGGGGAGCTGTTTTTT
CASSDPRTLSTGELFF
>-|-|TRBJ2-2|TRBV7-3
TGTGCCAGCACCTTGGGCGGGCTCTCATACACCGGGGAGCTGTTTTTT
CASTLGGLSYTGELFF
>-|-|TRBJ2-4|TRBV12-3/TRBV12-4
TGTGCCAGCAGTCGCGAGGGCTACATTCAGTACTTC
CASSREGYIQYF